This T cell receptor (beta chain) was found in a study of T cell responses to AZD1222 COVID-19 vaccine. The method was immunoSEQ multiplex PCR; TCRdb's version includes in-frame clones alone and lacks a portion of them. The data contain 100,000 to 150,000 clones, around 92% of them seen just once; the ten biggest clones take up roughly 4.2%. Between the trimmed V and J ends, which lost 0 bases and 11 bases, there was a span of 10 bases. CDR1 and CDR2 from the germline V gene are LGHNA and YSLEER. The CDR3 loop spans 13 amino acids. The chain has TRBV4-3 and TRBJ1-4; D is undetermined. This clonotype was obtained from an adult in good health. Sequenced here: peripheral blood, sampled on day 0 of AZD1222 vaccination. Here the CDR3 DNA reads TGCGCCAGCAGCCAAGATCGGTTCGATAAACTGTTTTTT. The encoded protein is CASSQDRFDKLFF.